The clone carrying this T cell receptor (beta chain) was seen ten or more times. Its antigen is currently unknown. The data originate from a study of T cells after posttransplantation cyclophosphamide. Broader study findings: Blood and skin or GI T cell repertoires showed limited TRB overlap. Donor-recipient repertoire similarity was low at 1-2 months, rising over year one. Recipient CMV seropositivity and CMV reactivation strongly tracked TRB clonality.

Profiling relied on immunoSEQ multiplex PCR, and the TCRdb table lists in-frame clones only, not all of them. Recorded here are 30,000 to 40,000 clones, none singletons. The CDR3 is 11 residues long. V was pared by 3 bases and J by 5 bases, with 5 bases between. Germline V gene sequence: CDR1 SGDLS, CDR2 YYNGEE. This receptor was taken from a man aged 50 to 60 in good health, CMV-negative, and a related stem cell transplant donor. The sample consisted of PBMCs. The V call is TRBV9, the J call TRBJ2-5, with D possibly being TRBD2 (5 bases). The CDR3 sequence is CASSGGETQYF. The CDR3 DNA sequence: TGTGCCAGCAGCGGCGGGGAGACCCAGTACTTC.